The 23 T cell receptor beta chains below come from one sample, sequenced in a study of blood T cell repertoires in COVID-19. This table comes from immunoSEQ multiplex PCR, and its TCRdb copy is limited to in-frame clones, with some not included. The profile shows roughly 130,000 clones, approximately 90% of them singletons. The sequenced sample was peripheral blood. These receptors originate from a human donor with COVID-19, enrolled during active disease. The donor label of this sample is uncertain.

This chain links TRBV5-1 with TRBJ2-5, with 10 positions matching TRBD2. Germline CDR1 is SGHRS and CDR2 is YFSETQ. CDR3 length equals 14 residues. V lost 5 bases, J lost 2 bases, and 3 bases stayed unmatched. The CDR3 bases are TGCGCCAGCAGGATTAGCGGGGGGCAAGAGACCCAGTACTTC. Encoded protein: CASRISGGQETQYF.

This clone was observed a single time. The chain has TRBV19 and TRBJ2-2; TRBD2 agrees at 7 bases. The CDR3 loop spans 15 amino acids. The V segment lost 10 bases and the J segment 1 base; nucleotides outside the gene matches: 9. In germline, CDR1 is LNHDA, CDR2 SQIVND (reference sequence). The CDR3 nucleotides read TGTGCCACCTCGGCGGGAGCCTTGAACACCGGGGAGCTGTTTTTT. Protein product: CATSAGALNTGELFF.

This clone was picked up one time. This chain links TRBV11-2 with TRBJ2-1, with TRBD2 matching 11 bases. Germline CDR1 reads SGHAT; CDR2 reads FQNNGV. This CDR3 contains 16 residues. Trimming at V came to 5 bases and at J to 2 bases, leaving 5 bases not matched to a gene. CDR3 coding DNA: TGTGCCAGCAGCCTCTTAGCGGGGGGGCCCTACAATGAGCAGTTCTTC. Protein sequence: CASSLLAGGPYNEQFF.

The chain uses TRBV9 and TRBJ2-7; no firm D call. The CDR3 is 14 residues long. CDR1 and CDR2 (germline): SGDLS, YYNGEE. With 0 bases removed from V and 0 bases from J, the gap between germline ends came to 7 bases. CDR3 DNA: TGTGCCAGCAGCGTAGCGGCTAGCTCCTACGAGCAGTACTTC. Encoded protein: CASSVAASSYEQYF.

This sequence joins TRBV9 and TRBJ1-2; D call uncertain. V was shortened by 4 bases and J by 5 bases, with 15 bases between the two germline ends. Per the germline V gene, CDR1 is SGDLS and CDR2 is YYNGEE. The CDR3 runs 14 residues. CDR3: CASSRRQEVYGYTF. The CDR3 DNA reads as TGTGCCAGCAGCCGTCGGCAGGAGGTATATGGCTACACCTTC. Looking up the rest from reference TRBV9 and TRBJ1-2 gives the full variable domain: DSGVTQTPKHLITATGQRVTLRCSPRSGDLSVYWYQQSLDQGLQFLIQYYNGEERAKGNILERFSAQQFPDLHSELNLSSLELGDSALYFCASSRRQEVYGYTFGSGTRLTVV.

The V and J genes are TRBV25-1 and TRBJ1-1; 7 positions match TRBD1. After removal of 4 bases from V and 3 bases from J, the junction contained 5 bases not matched to a gene. The CDR3 is 14 amino acids. Germline-derived CDR1 and CDR2 are MGHDK and SYGVNS. The CDR3 sequence: CASSGQGGHTEAFF. The CDR3 DNA reads as TGTGCCAGCAGTGGCCAGGGGGGCCACACTGAAGCTTTCTTT.

A few counts support this clone. The chain uses TRBV5-1 and TRBJ2-2; TRBD1 aligns across 7 bases. Looked up from germline, CDR1 is SGHRS and CDR2 is YFSETQ. Trimming removed 0 bases from V and 6 bases from J; junction bases left unmatched: 8. The CDR3 contains 16 residues. Here the CDR3 reads CASSLVEPDRAGELFF. CDR3 nucleotides: TGCGCCAGCAGCTTGGTGGAACCTGACAGGGCCGGGGAGCTGTTTTTT. Combining the CDR3 with reference TRBV5-1 and TRBJ2-2 gives the whole variable domain KAGVTQTPRYLIKTRGQQVTLSCSPISGHRSVSWYQQTPGQGLQFLFEYFSETQRNKGNFPGRFSGRQFSNSRSEMNVSTLELGDSALYLCASSLVEPDRAGELFFGEGSRLTVL.

Of note for this clone: Within the sample, other DNA sequences also encode this same CDR3. The chain couples TRBV7-6 to TRBJ1-3; 9 bases map to TRBD1. Germline CDR1 is SGHVS and CDR2 is FNYEAQ. The V and J ends lost 3 bases and 4 bases, in that order; junction bases with no gene match: 4. The CDR3 loop spans 15 amino acids. In DNA, the CDR3 is TGTGCCAGCAGCTTGGGACAGGGCGGGGGAAACACCATATATTTT. Translating it yields CASSLGQGGGNTIYF.

The sample holds one count of this clone. The chain has TRBV24-1 and TRBJ2-1; D is undetermined. CDR1 is KGHDR, CDR2 SFDVKD, per germline. This CDR3 region has 14 residues. Trimming cost V 4 bases and J 4 bases, with 10 bases left between them. The CDR3 DNA is TGTGCCACCAGTGACATTAACAAGTACAATGAGCAGTTCTTC. Residues: CATSDINKYNEQFF.

J is TRBJ2-5 and V is TRBV7-8, with TRBD2 matching 8 bases. Germline-derived CDR1 and CDR2 are SGHVS and FQNEAQ. The CDR3 runs 15 residues. V dropped 2 bases and J dropped 1; count of bases not matched to a gene: 3. The CDR3, as DNA: TGTGCCAGCAGCTTACGGGAGGGCCTCCAAGAGACCCAGTACTTC. Its translation: CASSLREGLQETQYF.

This chain connects TRBV3-1 (or the pseudogene TRBV3-2) to TRBJ2-1; 9 nucleotides align to TRBD2. This CDR3 spans 16 amino acids. The trim removed 4 bases at V and 5 bases at J, leaving 9 bases unmatched. CDR1 and CDR2 (germline): LGHDT, YNNKEL (reference sequence). This chain's CDR3 is CASSPRTSVAHNEQFF. The CDR3 DNA follows: TGTGCCAGCAGCCCCCGGACTAGCGTAGCTCACAATGAGCAGTTCTTC.

V usage is TRBV7-9 and J usage is TRBJ2-5, with 7 positions matching TRBD1. V shed 3 bases, J shed 5 bases, and the junction held 3 bases outside the gene matches. Per germline, CDR1 SEHNR and CDR2 FQNEAQ (reference sequence). The CDR3 is 13 amino acids. This CDR3 is CASSFRDSETQYF. DNA of the CDR3: TGTGCCAGCAGCTTCCGGGACAGTGAGACCCAGTACTTC.

This chain joins TRBV27 and TRBJ2-1; D call uncertain. This CDR3 is built from 14 residues. Germline V gives CDR1 MNHEY, CDR2 SMNVEV (reference sequence). The V and J ends lost 3 bases and 8 bases respectively, with 14 bases between them. The CDR3 region has the DNA TGTGCCAGCAGTTTGAGGAGATATATCGATGAGCAGTTCTTC. Protein product: CASSLRRYIDEQFF.

This chain joins TRBV9 and TRBJ2-1; 7 positions match TRBD1. With V trimmed by 2 bases and J by 8 bases, 10 bases remained unmatched. The CDR3 is 15 amino acids. CDR1 is SGDLS and CDR2 is YYNGEE in the germline V gene. The CDR3 nucleotides are TGTGCCAGCAGCGTTAGAACAGGGGTGCGGGATGAGCAGTTCTTC. This translates into CASSVRTGVRDEQFF.

V and J are TRBV7-9 and TRBJ2-3, with 11 bases aligning to TRBD1. Germline-derived CDR1 and CDR2 are SEHNR and FQNEAQ (reference sequence). Trimming cost V 4 bases and J 6 bases; bases outside gene matches: 6. The CDR3 totals 15 residues. The CDR3: CASSSTGTGGDTQYF. The DNA of the CDR3 is TGTGCCAGCAGCTCCACCGGGACAGGGGGGGATACGCAGTATTTT.

The V call is TRBV19, the J call TRBJ2-2; the D is unclear. The germline V gene encodes CDR1 LNHDA and CDR2 SQIVND (reference sequence). The CDR3 covers 11 residues. V was shortened by 6 bases and J by 5 bases, with 4 bases between the two germline ends. In nucleotides, the CDR3 is TGTGCCAGTAGCCTTACCGGGGAGCTGTTTTTT. It is translated as CASSLTGELFF.

The gene calls are TRBV18 and TRBJ1-1, with D possibly being TRBD1 (6 bases). The CDR3 extends over 15 amino acids. Trimming left V 0 bases short and J 1 base short, with 9 bases between. Looked up from germline, CDR1 is KGHSH and CDR2 is LQKENI. The CDR3 coding sequence is TGTGCCAGCTCACCACCCGTGACAGGGAACACTGAAGCTTTCTTT. It codes for CASSPPVTGNTEAFF.

The J gene is TRBJ2-3, the V gene TRBV29-1; 9 nucleotides agree with TRBD2. V was clipped by 4 bases and J by 6 bases; unmatched bases: 2. There are 12 residues in the CDR3. Germline V lookup: CDR1 SQVTM, CDR2 ANQGSEA. The CDR3 DNA follows: TGCAGCGTTGTGCGGGAGGGGGATACGCAGTATTTT. Amino acids: CSVVREGDTQYF.

In this sample, this clone turned up once. The rearrangement links TRBV11-2 to TRBJ1-3; a possible D gene is TRBD1 (6 bases). CDR3 size: 15 residues. V gave up 1 base and J gave up 4 bases, with 11 bases separating them. The germline CDR1 and CDR2 sequences are SGHAT and FQNNGV. DNA for the CDR3: TGTGCCAGCAGCTTAGCAGGGGTGCTCGGAAACACCATATATTTT. This encodes CASSLAGVLGNTIYF.

The chain has TRBV3-1 (or the pseudogene TRBV3-2) and TRBJ1-1; 7 nucleotides match TRBD1. This CDR3 is built from 14 residues. The J segment lost 2 bases and the V segment lost 6 bases, leaving 6 bases of the junction unmatched. Germline V gives CDR1 LGHDT, CDR2 YNNKEL (reference sequence). Here the CDR3 reads CASRLGQENTEAFF. In DNA, the CDR3 is TGTGCCAGCAGACTCGGACAGGAAAACACTGAAGCTTTCTTT.

The rearrangement links TRBV4-2 to TRBJ2-2; TRBD2 matches 15 bases. The CDR3 covers 20 residues. Germline V gives CDR1 LGHNA, CDR2 YNFKEQ. Losses at the gene ends were 4 bases for V and 4 bases for J; bases not matched to a gene: 13. CDR3 sequence (DNA): TGTGCCAGCAGCCCCGGACTAGCGGGGGGGGGCCGAAGTGGCACCGGGGAGCTGTTTTTT. Amino acids: CASSPGLAGGGRSGTGELFF.

The count of this clone is one. The chain joins TRBV11-2 to TRBJ2-7; TRBD2 matches at 8 bases. The CDR3 is 15 residues long. CDR1 and CDR2 from the germline V gene are SGHAT and FQNNGV. J was trimmed by 3 bases and V by 8 bases; bases with no gene match: 12. The DNA for the CDR3 is TGTGCCAGCGGCCCCGGGGGGGAGGGGGACTACGAGCAGTACTTC. This translates into CASGPGGEGDYEQYF.

The chain couples TRBV10-3 to TRBJ1-2, with 9 bases aligning to TRBD1. Germline CDR1 and CDR2: ENHRY and SYGVKD. This CDR3 spans 13 amino acids. V gave up 6 bases and J gave up 8 bases; unmatched junction bases: 7. The DNA for the CDR3 is TGTGCCATCAGGACAGGGGGGGAATTGGGCTACACCTTC. This translates into CAIRTGGELGYTF.